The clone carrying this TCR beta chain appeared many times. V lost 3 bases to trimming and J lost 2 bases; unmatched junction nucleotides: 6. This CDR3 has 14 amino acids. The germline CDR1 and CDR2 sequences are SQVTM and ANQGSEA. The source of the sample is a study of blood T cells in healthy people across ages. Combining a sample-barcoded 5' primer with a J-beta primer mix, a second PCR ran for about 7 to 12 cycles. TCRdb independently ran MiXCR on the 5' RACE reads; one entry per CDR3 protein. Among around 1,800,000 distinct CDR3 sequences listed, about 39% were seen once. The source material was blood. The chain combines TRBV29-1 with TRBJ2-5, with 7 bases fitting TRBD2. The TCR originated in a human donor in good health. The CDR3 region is CSVDGGVGQETQYF. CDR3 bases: TGCAGCGTTGATGGGGGGGTGGGACAAGAGACCCAGTACTTC.